Each of the 28 T cell receptor beta chains below was sequenced from the same sample in a study of blood T cell repertoires in COVID-19. Measured with immunoSEQ multiplex PCR; TCRdb has only the in-frame clones, and not every one. The sample comprises approximately 450,000 clones, roughly nine tenths of which are singletons, and approximately 2% rests with the top ten. What was sequenced was PBMCs or T cells enriched from blood (not recorded which). These receptors came from a woman younger than 35 with acute COVID-19.

This chain joins TRBV2 and TRBJ2-3; D unclear. The CDR3 runs 15 residues. CDR1 is SNHLY and CDR2 is FYNNEI in the germline V gene. V was cut by 3 bases and J by 0 bases, with 10 bases left in between. CDR3 sequence: CASSDPVPSTDTQYF. CDR3 sequence (DNA): TGTGCCAGCAGTGATCCAGTCCCTAGCACAGATACGCAGTATTTT.

The J gene is TRBJ1-4, the V gene TRBV10-3, with D perhaps matching TRBD1 (5 bases). This CDR3 is built from 13 residues. CDR1 ENHRY and CDR2 SYGVKD come from the germline V gene. The V gene lost 0 bases and the J gene lost 13 bases, with 12 bases spanning the gap. The CDR3 sequence is CAISESTEVGLFF. In nucleotides, the CDR3 is TGTGCCATCAGTGAGTCGACAGAAGTCGGACTGTTTTTT.

The chain couples TRBV5-1 to TRBJ2-1; 8 positions agree with TRBD2. This CDR3 has 16 residues. In germline, CDR1 is SGHRS, CDR2 YFSETQ. With V trimmed by 2 bases and J by 7 bases, 11 bases remained unmatched. Written as DNA, the CDR3 is TGCGCCAGCAGCTTAGGGCCGGGACTAGAAAAAAATGAGCAGTTCTTC. Translation gives CASSLGPGLEKNEQFF.

This chain connects TRBV5-4 to TRBJ1-1, with D maybe TRBD1 (5 bases). Germline CDR1 and CDR2: SGHNT and YYREEE (reference sequence). The CDR3 is 13 residues long. V lost 3 bases to trimming and J lost 1 base, with 7 bases between them. CDR3 sequence (DNA): TGTGCCAGCAGCTGGGGGGGGAACACTGAAGCTTTCTTT. This translates into CASSWGGNTEAFF. The variable domain in full, with the rest retrieved from reference TRBV5-4 and TRBJ1-1, is ETGVTQSPTHLIKTRGQQVTLRCSSQSGHNTVSWYQQALGQGPQFIFQYYREEENGRGNFPPRFSGLQFPNYSSELNVNALELDDSALYLCASSWGGNTEAFFGQGTRLTVV.

The chain combines TRBV18 with TRBJ1-1; TRBD1 agrees at 7 bases. The CDR3 is 15 amino acids. Germline assignment: CDR1 KGHSH and CDR2 LQKENI. V lost 4 bases and J lost 1; bases outside the gene matches: 6. CDR3 nucleotides: TGTGCCAGCTCACTAAAACAGGGGAGGAACACTGAAGCTTTCTTT. This gives the protein CASSLKQGRNTEAFF. Looking up the rest from reference TRBV18 and TRBJ1-1 gives the full variable domain: NAGVMQNPRHLVRRRGQEARLRCSPMKGHSHVYWYRQLPEEGLKFMVYLQKENIIDESGMPKERFSAEFPKEGPSILRIQQVVRGDSAAYFCASSLKQGRNTEAFFGQGTRLTVV.

The rearrangement joins TRBV18 to TRBJ1-4, with TRBD1 identical over 7 bases. Germline trimming cut 2 bases from V and 5 bases from J; bases unmatched to any gene: 5. CDR3 length equals 15 residues. The V gene's germline CDR1 is KGHSH and CDR2 LQKENI. The CDR3 sequence: CASSPTGDSNEKLFF. In DNA, the CDR3 is TGTGCCAGCTCACCAACCGGGGACAGCAATGAAAAACTGTTTTTT.

DNA for the CDR3: TGTGCCAGCAGCGTAGATGGGACAGGGAACAATGAGCAGTTCTTC. Encoded protein: CASSVDGTGNNEQFF. The chain links TRBV9 to TRBJ2-1; 9 bases are shared with TRBD1. The ends lost 0 bases at V and 5 bases at J; junction bases unmatched: 3. Germline V gene lookup returns CDR1 SGDLS and CDR2 YYNGEE. This CDR3 contains 15 residues.

V is TRBV11-3 and J is TRBJ2-3; D is unclear. The CDR3 runs 13 residues. Trimming left V 6 bases short and J 2 bases short, with 9 bases between. CDR1 is SGHNT, CDR2 YENEEA, per germline. The CDR3 DNA reads as TGTGCCAGCAGTAAGCGAGACACAGATACGCAGTATTTT. Encoded protein: CASSKRDTDTQYF.

V and J are TRBV24-1 and TRBJ2-3; TRBD2 matches 7 bases. This CDR3 has 14 residues. Germline loops: CDR1 KGHDR, CDR2 SFDVKD. J lost 5 bases, V lost 6 bases, and 7 bases had no gene match. Here the CDR3 DNA reads TGTGCCACCAGTATAGCGGGCCTCAGAGATACGCAGTATTTT. Translated, it gives CATSIAGLRDTQYF.

The chain employs TRBV9 and TRBJ2-7, with D tentatively TRBD1 (6 bases). Looked up from germline, CDR1 is SGDLS and CDR2 is YYNGEE. The CDR3 has 16 amino acids. Trimming shortened V by 5 bases and J by 4 bases, and 22 bases separated the two germline ends. CDR3 coding DNA: TGTGCCAGCAGTCCCTTCGGGACACCGGGCCGTTACGAGCAGTACTTC. This encodes CASSPFGTPGRYEQYF.

A single count supports this clone. V gene TRBV29-1 combines with J gene TRBJ1-3; TRBD1 matches at 8 bases. This CDR3 contains 13 residues. V was clipped by 4 bases and J by 7 bases; unmatched bases: 6. Germline V lookup: CDR1 SQVTM, CDR2 ANQGSEA. CDR3 sequence: CSVGTGSRNTIYF. In DNA form, the CDR3 reads TGCAGCGTTGGGACAGGGAGTCGGAACACCATATATTTT. The full variable domain, its missing parts supplied by reference TRBV29-1 and TRBJ1-3, is SAVISQKPSRDICQRGTSLTIQCQVDSQVTMMFWYRQQPGQSLTLIATANQGSEATYESGFVIDKFPISRPNLTFSTLTVSNMSPEDSSIYLCSVGTGSRNTIYFGEGSWLTVV.

The DNA of the CDR3 is TGTGCCAGCAGCCGTACCCCACGGGGATACAATGAGCAGTTCTTC. Its protein product is CASSRTPRGYNEQFF. The chain links TRBV3-1 (or the pseudogene TRBV3-2) to TRBJ2-1, with a weak D call TRBD2 (5 bases). V lost 4 bases to trimming and J lost 4 bases, with 14 bases between them. The V gene's germline CDR1 is LGHDT and CDR2 YNNKEL (reference sequence). The length of the CDR3 is 15 residues.

This clone was observed once. The chain uses TRBV25-1 and TRBJ1-6; 7 bases align to TRBD1. The CDR3 has 16 amino acids. Germline-derived CDR1 and CDR2 are MGHDK and SYGVNS. With V trimmed by 5 bases and J by 7 bases, 11 bases remained unmatched. CDR3 sequence: CASSPPAGTENSPLHF. The CDR3 nucleotides are TGTGCCAGCAGTCCCCCGGCGGGGACAGAGAATTCACCCCTCCACTTT.

The chain has TRBV7-9 and TRBJ1-1; the D is unclear. The germline V gene encodes CDR1 SEHNR and CDR2 FQNEAQ (reference sequence). This CDR3 spans 17 amino acids. V lost 1 base to trimming and J lost 1 base, with 16 bases between them. The CDR3: CASSLGIDVGRNTEAFF. The CDR3 region has the DNA TGTGCCAGCAGCTTAGGCATAGACGTAGGGAGGAACACTGAAGCTTTCTTT.

The chain joins TRBV2 to TRBJ1-6; 7 bases line up with TRBD1. This CDR3 is 16 amino acids long. Losses at the gene ends were 6 bases for V and 7 bases for J; bases not matched to a gene: 12. Germline assignment: CDR1 SNHLY and CDR2 FYNNEI. CDR3 nucleotide sequence: TGTGCCAGCAGGGAGGACAGGTCTAGTTGGAATTCACCCCTCCACTTT. This translates into CASREDRSSWNSPLHF.

This chain joins TRBV7-9 and TRBJ1-2; D uncertain. Trimming pared 5 bases from V and 4 bases from J, leaving 8 bases between. The germline CDR1 and CDR2 sequences are SEHNR and FQNEAQ (reference sequence). The CDR3 sequence is 12 residues long. CDR3 nucleotides: TGTGCCAGCAGCAAGGACTTCTATGGCTACACCTTC. Translating it yields CASSKDFYGYTF.

This clone was counted between two and nine times. This chain uses TRBV2 with TRBJ2-7; 8 bases fit TRBD1. This CDR3 is built from 14 residues. Germline CDR1 and CDR2: SNHLY and FYNNEI. Trimming removed 6 bases from V and 0 bases from J; junction bases left unmatched: 4. CDR3 nucleotides: TGTGCCAGCAGGGTTGGGACAGGCTCCTACGAGCAGTACTTC. Its protein product is CASRVGTGSYEQYF.

The chain is built from TRBV27 and TRBJ2-1; D unclear. This CDR3 region has 11 residues. CDR1 and CDR2 from the germline V gene are MNHEY and SMNVEV (reference sequence). The ends were cut back, 2 bases at V and 9 bases at J, with 5 bases in the middle. This chain's CDR3 is CASSLMAEQFF. The CDR3 coding sequence is TGTGCCAGCAGTTTAATGGCTGAGCAGTTCTTC.

DNA of the CDR3: TGTGCCAGCAGCTTAGGCTTGACACTGAATCAGCCCCAGCATTTT. It specifies CASSLGLTLNQPQHF. The chain joins TRBV7-2 to TRBJ1-5, with D unclear. V was cut by 1 base and J by 4 bases, with 11 bases left in between. This CDR3 spans 15 amino acids. Germline CDR1 is SGHTA and CDR2 is FQGNSA. Full variable domain (missing parts from reference TRBV7-2 and TRBJ1-5): GAGVSQSPSNKVTEKGKDVELRCDPISGHTALYWYRQSLGQGLEFLIYFQGNSAPDKSGLPSDRFSAERTGGSVSTLTIQRTQQEDSAVYLCASSLGLTLNQPQHFGDGTRLSIL.

The rearrangement links TRBV10-3 to TRBJ2-7; TRBD2 is a possible D gene (5 bases). The CDR3 is 14 amino acids. Trimming removed 3 bases at V and 1 base at J, with 10 bases between. From germline, CDR1 is ENHRY and CDR2 SYGVKD. CDR3 sequence (DNA): TGTGCCATCAGTGACGGGGTCACATCCTACGAGCAGTACTTC. This sequence encodes CAISDGVTSYEQYF.

This sequence joins TRBV7-8 and TRBJ2-5, with 11 positions matching TRBD2. V trimming: 0 bases; J trimming: 5 bases; junction bases outside the gene matches: 2. The CDR3 covers 15 residues. Per germline, CDR1 SGHVS and CDR2 FQNEAQ. The CDR3 nucleotides are TGTGCCAGCAGCTTAGCGACTAGCGGGATTGAGACCCAGTACTTC. Encoded protein: CASSLATSGIETQYF.

The chain carries TRBV7-2 and TRBJ2-3; D not certain. The CDR3 sequence is 15 residues long. CDR1 is SGHTA and CDR2 is FQGNSA in the germline V gene. Trimming pared 3 bases from V and 1 base from J, leaving 11 bases between. The CDR3 DNA sequence: TGTGCCAGCAGCTTCGGAAGCCAGGGCACAGATACGCAGTATTTT. Amino acids: CASSFGSQGTDTQYF.

This rearrangement joins TRBV18 to TRBJ2-2; no reliable D call. V dropped 0 bases and J dropped 7 bases, with 12 bases sitting between them. The CDR3 length is 15 residues. The germline gives CDR1 KGHSH, CDR2 LQKENI. CDR3 coding DNA: TGTGCCAGCTCACCACCCGGAGCTAAGGACGGGGAGCTGTTTTTT. Protein product: CASSPPGAKDGELFF.

In DNA form, the CDR3 reads TGTGCCAGCAGTGAGAGGGAGCAGTACTTC. It yields the protein CASSEREQYF. The chain has TRBV25-1 and TRBJ2-7; D is undetermined. Germline V gives CDR1 MGHDK, CDR2 SYGVNS. V was shortened by 3 bases and J by 7 bases, with 4 bases between the two germline ends. CDR3 length: 10 amino acids.

This chain links TRBV7-2 with TRBJ1-6, with D unresolved. With 3 bases removed from V and 7 bases from J, the gap between germline ends came to 10 bases. Germline V gives CDR1 SGHTA, CDR2 FQGNSA. This CDR3 comprises 14 residues. The CDR3 is CASSLDSGNSPLHF. The CDR3, as DNA: TGTGCCAGCAGCTTGGACTCGGGGAATTCACCCCTCCACTTT. Drawing the rest from reference TRBV7-2 and TRBJ1-6, the complete variable domain is GAGVSQSPSNKVTEKGKDVELRCDPISGHTALYWYRQSLGQGLEFLIYFQGNSAPDKSGLPSDRFSAERTGGSVSTLTIQRTQQEDSAVYLCASSLDSGNSPLHFGNGTRLTVT.

In the case of this clone: Distinct nucleotide sequences in the sample also encode this CDR3. The chain has TRBV11-2 and TRBJ1-6, with 9 bases matching TRBD1. The CDR3 consists of 15 residues. CDR1 SGHAT and CDR2 FQNNGV come from the germline V gene. V gave up 5 bases and J gave up 8 bases; unmatched junction bases: 7. The CDR3 DNA reads as TGTGCCAGCAGCCCCCGGACAGGGGCGGATTCACCCCTCCACTTT. Translation: CASSPRTGADSPLHF.

This chain links TRBV3-1 (or the pseudogene TRBV3-2) with TRBJ1-1; the D gene is possibly TRBD1 (6 bases). CDR3 length: 15 amino acids. V dropped 0 bases and J dropped 4 bases, with 12 bases sitting between them. Looked up from germline, CDR1 is LGHDT and CDR2 is YNNKEL (reference sequence). As DNA, the CDR3 is TGTGCCAGCAGCCAAGAGGCAGGGGTGGGCACTGAAGCTTTCTTT. It specifies CASSQEAGVGTEAFF.

The chain uses TRBV6-2 or TRBV6-3 and TRBJ1-5; 8 nucleotides align to TRBD1. Germline V CDR1 and CDR2: MNHEY, SVGEGT. CDR3 length equals 15 residues. J lost 8 bases, V lost 6 bases, and 12 bases had no gene match. Here the CDR3 DNA reads TGTGCCAGCAGCACCCAGGGGGCAAAATTTGAGCCCCAGCATTTT. It specifies CASSTQGAKFEPQHF.